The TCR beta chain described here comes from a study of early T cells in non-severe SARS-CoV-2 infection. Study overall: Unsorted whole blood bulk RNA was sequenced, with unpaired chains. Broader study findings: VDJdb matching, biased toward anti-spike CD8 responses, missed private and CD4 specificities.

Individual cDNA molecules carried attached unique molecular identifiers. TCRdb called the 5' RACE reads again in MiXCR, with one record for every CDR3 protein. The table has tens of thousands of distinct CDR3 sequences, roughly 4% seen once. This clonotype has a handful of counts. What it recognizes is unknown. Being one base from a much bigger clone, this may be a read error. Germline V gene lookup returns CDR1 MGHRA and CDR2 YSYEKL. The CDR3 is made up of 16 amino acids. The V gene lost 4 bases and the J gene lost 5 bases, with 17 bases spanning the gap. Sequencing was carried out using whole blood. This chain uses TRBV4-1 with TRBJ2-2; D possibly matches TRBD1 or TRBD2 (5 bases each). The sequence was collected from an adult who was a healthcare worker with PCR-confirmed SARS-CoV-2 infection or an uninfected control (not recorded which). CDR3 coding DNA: TGCGCCAGCAGCCGAGCTCACGGGGCCAGAACCGGGGAGCTGTTTTTT. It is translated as CASSRAHGARTGELFF.